The source of this TCR beta chain is a study of blood T cell repertoires in COVID-19. Study as a whole: The United States, Italy and Spain supplied acute and convalescent COVID-19 samples.

Followed over time, Seattle patients had been enrolled while infection was active. This clone has more than one count but fewer than ten. Original handling: Cell counts per sample came from amplifying reference gene primers. Here immunoSEQ multiplex PCR was the method, and the copy in TCRdb shows in-frame clones only, minus some. V and J calls and clone size are as listed in that table; D and trimming were resolved from the DNA. The sample has 200,000 to 250,000 clones; around 88% are singletons. This CDR3 is built from 19 residues. Germline trimming cut 3 bases from V and 0 bases from J; bases unmatched to any gene: 9. Germline V gene sequence: CDR1 MNHEY, CDR2 SMNVEV (reference sequence).

Sequenced material: peripheral blood. The chain has TRBV27 and TRBJ2-6, with 9 positions matching TRBD1. This clonotype was sampled from a woman of 80 years or more with COVID-19, enrolled during active disease. CDR3: CASSLTPGQGLSGANVLTF. In nucleotides, the CDR3 is TGTGCCAGCAGTTTGACGCCGGGACAGGGACTCTCTGGGGCCAACGTCCTGACTTTC.